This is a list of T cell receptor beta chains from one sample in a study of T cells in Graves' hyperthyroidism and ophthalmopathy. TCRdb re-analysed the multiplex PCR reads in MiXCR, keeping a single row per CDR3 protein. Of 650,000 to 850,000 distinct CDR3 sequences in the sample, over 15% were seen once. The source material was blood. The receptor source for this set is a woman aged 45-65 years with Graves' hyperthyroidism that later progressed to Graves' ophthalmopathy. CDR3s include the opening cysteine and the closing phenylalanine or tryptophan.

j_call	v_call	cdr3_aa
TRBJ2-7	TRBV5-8	CASSFKGTSSYEQYF
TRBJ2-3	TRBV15	CATSRVVGTEPTAVQYF
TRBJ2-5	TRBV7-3	CASSPLGQGETQYF
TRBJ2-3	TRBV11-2	CASSNWGQGRATDTQYF
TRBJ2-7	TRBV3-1	CASSQGRLAGVYEQYF
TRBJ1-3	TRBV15	CATSNVGRPLLGNTIYF
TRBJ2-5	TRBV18	CASSLRSQETQYF
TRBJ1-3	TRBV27	CASSTTSSGNTIYF
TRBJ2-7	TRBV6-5	CASSLQGRHEQYF
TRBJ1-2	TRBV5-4	CASSLGQRSGYTF
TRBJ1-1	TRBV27	CASSFSYLGTEAFF
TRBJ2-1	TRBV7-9	CASSGRQERGISYNEQFF
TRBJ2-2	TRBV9	CASRAGVNTGELFF
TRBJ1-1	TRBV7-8	CASSLDPGTLNTEAFF
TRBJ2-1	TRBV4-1	CASSQDPGWYEQFF
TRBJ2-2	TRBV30	CAWSVLVNTGELFF
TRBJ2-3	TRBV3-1	CASSPPGPYRYF
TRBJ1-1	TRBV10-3	CAISESEGGFAEAFF
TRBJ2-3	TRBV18	CASSPGTGKEDTQYF
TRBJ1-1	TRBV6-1	CASSNRGGLNTEAFF